A selection of T cell receptor beta chains follows, all from one sample in a study of T cell responses to AZD1222 COVID-19 vaccine. Clones were sequenced by immunoSEQ multiplex PCR, and TCRdb holds only the in-frame ones, with some missing. The table records 100,000 or so clones, roughly 82% of them present only once. This specimen was peripheral blood, taken on day 0 of AZD1222 vaccination. The receptors stem from an adult in good health. Each CDR3 is given with its conserved first and last residue. The D gene is left open where the match is weak. Rows give clone size only sometimes, using once, few, many, or a class for an expanded clone.

V gene,D gene,clone size,J gene,CDR3 DNA,CDR3 protein
TRBV6-6,NA,NA,TRBJ1-1,TGTGCCAGCAGTTACAACGGGGGCAACACTGAAGCTTTCTTT,CASSYNGGNTEAFF
TRBV19,NA,NA,TRBJ2-6,TGTGCCAGTAGTATAGGGTACAGGAAGCTCCAGGGGGCCAACGTCCTGACTTTC,CASSIGYRKLQGANVLTF
TRBV5-4,NA,NA,TRBJ1-4,TGTGCCAGCAGCTCCAGGACAGCCTTTAATGAAAAACTGTTTTTT,CASSSRTAFNEKLFF
TRBV5-1,TRBD1,NA,TRBJ2-1,TGCGCCAGCAGCTTGGCAGGACAGGGTTACAATGAGCAGTTCTTC,CASSLAGQGYNEQFF
TRBV5-6,NA,few,TRBJ1-5,TGTGCCAGCAGCTTCGGGGGTCTACGGGGCCAGCATTTT,CASSFGGLRGQHF
TRBV27,NA,few,TRBJ2-7,TGTGCCAGCAGTCCCCCCCGCCTCGAGCAGTACTTC,CASSPPRLEQYF
TRBV29-1,NA,NA,TRBJ1-2,TGCAGCGTTGACGGTGTTGGGTTTGGCTACACCTTC,CSVDGVGFGYTF
TRBV18,NA,NA,TRBJ2-7,TGTGCCAGCTCGCCTCAAACCGGGCCTAGGAGCGAGCAGTACTTC,CASSPQTGPRSEQYF
TRBV15,NA,NA,TRBJ1-5,TGTGCCACCAGCAGAGGGGGTCAGCCCCAGCATTTT,CATSRGGQPQHF
TRBV11-2,NA,NA,TRBJ2-6,TGTGCCAGCAGCCATCCTACGTCCGGGGCCAACGTCCTGACTTTC,CASSHPTSGANVLTF
TRBV19,NA,NA,TRBJ1-3,TGTGCCAGTAGTTTCGGGCAGCTCTCTGGAAACACCATATATTTT,CASSFGQLSGNTIYF
TRBV7-2,NA,once,TRBJ1-2,TGTGCCAGCAGCGCCCAAAGGACAGTCTATGGCTACACCTTC,CASSAQRTVYGYTF
TRBV9,TRBD1,NA,TRBJ1-2,TGTGCCAGCCAGACAGGGGGCGATTTCGGCTACACCTTC,CASQTGGDFGYTF
TRBV30,TRBD2,NA,TRBJ2-5,TGTGCCTGGAGTGTACTAGCGGAGACCCAGTACTTC,CAWSVLAETQYF
TRBV6-2/TRBV6-3,TRBD1,medium-sized,TRBJ2-3,TGTGCCAGCAGTTACTTCCGGGACAGGGGTACAGATACGCAGTATTTT,CASSYFRDRGTDTQYF
TRBV19,NA,NA,TRBJ2-3,TGTGCCAGTAGTTTTGCTACACGTCAGGATACGCAGTATTTT,CASSFATRQDTQYF
TRBV6-2/TRBV6-3,TRBD2,few,TRBJ2-7,TGTGCCAGCAGCCCACTTTCCGGGACTAGCGGGGGGATATCCTACGAGCAGTACTTC,CASSPLSGTSGGISYEQYF
TRBV19,TRBD1,NA,TRBJ1-2,TGTGCCAGTATTGGGACAGACCACAACTATGGCTACACCTTC,CASIGTDHNYGYTF
TRBV12-3/TRBV12-4,NA,NA,TRBJ2-7,TGTGCCAGCAGTTTCGGCAGGGCCTACGAGCAGTACTTC,CASSFGRAYEQYF
TRBV10-2,NA,NA,TRBJ1-2,TGCGCCACCGCCCCGGGGGGGTCAGTCTATGGCTACACCTTC,CATAPGGSVYGYTF
TRBV6-6,NA,NA,TRBJ1-6,TGTGCCAGCAACCAGGAAATTGCTTCACCCCTCCACTTT,CASNQEIASPLHF
TRBV7-9,NA,NA,TRBJ1-2,TGTGCCAGCAGCGTTACACAGGGATATGGCTACACCTTC,CASSVTQGYGYTF
TRBV16,NA,NA,TRBJ1-1,TGTGCCAGCAGCCAATCAAGGGGTGGAACTGAAGCTTTCTTT,CASSQSRGGTEAFF
TRBV6-5,NA,NA,TRBJ2-7,TGTGCCAGCAGGCGAGACAACTACGAGCAGTACTTC,CASRRDNYEQYF
TRBV11-3,NA,few,TRBJ1-2,TGTGCCAGCAGCTTCTTAGCTAACTATGGCTACACCTTC,CASSFLANYGYTF
TRBV2,TRBD1,NA,TRBJ2-4,TGTGCCAGCAGTGAGGTCAGGGGGCTAGGTAGGGGCAAAAACATTCAGTACTTC,CASSEVRGLGRGKNIQYF
TRBV5-1,NA,NA,TRBJ2-3,TGCGCCAGCAGCTTGGCGGGGGTTTCACAAGATACGCAGTATTTT,CASSLAGVSQDTQYF
TRBV7-9,NA,once,TRBJ1-4,TGTGCCAGCAGCTTAGAGGCGGGCAGGGTTAATGAAAAACTGTTTTTT,CASSLEAGRVNEKLFF
TRBV5-5,NA,NA,TRBJ1-5,TGTGCCAGCAGCCCTCTGGGTCAGCCCCAGCATTTT,CASSPLGQPQHF
TRBV5-1,NA,NA,TRBJ1-3,TGCGCCAGCAGCCCTAGACAGGCCTCCTCTGGAAACACCATATATTTT,CASSPRQASSGNTIYF
TRBV19,TRBD1,few,TRBJ2-3,TGTGCCAGTAGCACGATGGGGACAGGGCCCACAGATACGCAGTATTTT,CASSTMGTGPTDTQYF
TRBV11-1,TRBD1,NA,TRBJ1-4,TGTGCCAGCAGCTTCGGACAGGGGGGAGTGAAACTGTTTTTT,CASSFGQGGVKLFF
TRBV10-2,NA,NA,TRBJ2-5,TGCGCCAGCAGTGTCAGGGCTGAGACCCAGTACTTC,CASSVRAETQYF
TRBV19,TRBD1,NA,TRBJ1-3,TGTGCCAGTAGTGTTGACAGGGAATACGGAAACACCATATATTTT,CASSVDREYGNTIYF
TRBV2,TRBD2,NA,TRBJ2-5,TGTGCCAGCAGTGAAAACGTCCTAGCGGGGTCTCAAGAGACCCAGTACTTC,CASSENVLAGSQETQYF
TRBV27,NA,few,TRBJ1-5,TGTGCCAGCAGTTTAGTCAATCAGCCCCAGCATTTT,CASSLVNQPQHF
TRBV15,NA,once,TRBJ2-2,TGTGCCACCAGCAGCCGCAGCGGCGGGGATCTGCCCGGGGAGCTGTTTTTT,CATSSRSGGDLPGELFF
TRBV6-2/TRBV6-3,NA,NA,TRBJ2-7,TGTGCCAGCACCCCTGAAGGCTCCATCGACTACGAGCAGTACTTC,CASTPEGSIDYEQYF
TRBV5-1,NA,NA,TRBJ1-2,TGCGCCAGCAGCTTGGAAGGGAACTATGGCTACACCTTC,CASSLEGNYGYTF
TRBV4-1,NA,NA,TRBJ2-7,TGCGCCAGCAGCCATGACAGGATGGCCTACGAGCAGTACTTC,CASSHDRMAYEQYF
TRBV7-3,NA,NA,TRBJ1-2,TGTGCCAGCAGTAGGGAGGGTTCCAACTATGGCTACACCTTC,CASSREGSNYGYTF
TRBV6-2/TRBV6-3,TRBD1,once,TRBJ2-1,TGTGCCAGCAGTTACTCTGCGAGGACAGGTCCTGAGCAGTTCTTC,CASSYSARTGPEQFF
TRBV15,NA,NA,TRBJ1-2,TGTGCCACCAGCAGAGTTATGGCCAGCTATAACTATGGCTACACCTTC,CATSRVMASYNYGYTF
TRBV4-3,TRBD2,NA,TRBJ2-5,TGCGCCAGCAGCCTGGGACTAGGGGGAGAGAAAGAGACCCAGTACTTC,CASSLGLGGEKETQYF
TRBV19,TRBD1,NA,TRBJ2-7,TGTGCCAGTAGTATGACCGGTACAGGGGAGTACGAGCAGTACTTC,CASSMTGTGEYEQYF
TRBV6-2/TRBV6-3,NA,NA,TRBJ1-1,TGTGCCAGCAGTTACTCAGGGGCGTTGAACACTGAAGCTTTCTTT,CASSYSGALNTEAFF
TRBV4-3,NA,NA,TRBJ2-1,TGCGCCAGCAGCCAAGTCCCCCTTAGCGGAAGCTCCTACAATGAGCAGTTCTTC,CASSQVPLSGSSYNEQFF
TRBV5-5,TRBD1,NA,TRBJ2-7,TGTGCCAGCAGCTTGGAGGGACAGGGTGACTACGAGCAGTACTTC,CASSLEGQGDYEQYF
TRBV2,NA,NA,TRBJ2-2,TGTGCCAGCTCGCGCACCGGGGAGCTGTTTTTT,CASSRTGELFF
TRBV5-1,NA,NA,TRBJ1-1,TGCGCCAGCAGCTCGACTCCGAACACTGAAGCTTTCTTT,CASSSTPNTEAFF
TRBV7-9,NA,NA,TRBJ2-4,TGTGCCAGCAGCAACAACCGGGGGTCTTCCAAAAACATTCAGTACTTC,CASSNNRGSSKNIQYF
TRBV7-8,TRBD1,NA,TRBJ2-7,TGTGCCAGCAGCTTGGGACAGGGATTCTACGAGCAGTACTTC,CASSLGQGFYEQYF
TRBV7-2,NA,NA,TRBJ2-7,TGTGCCAGCAGCCCAGCAGGACAGCTAACCTACGAGCAGTACTTC,CASSPAGQLTYEQYF